Listed below are T cell receptor beta chains from one sample, sequenced in a study of T cells in tumors after PD-1 blockade. The method was immunoSEQ multiplex PCR; TCRdb's version includes in-frame clones alone and lacks a portion of them. Among some 20,000 clones listed, 78% were seen once. Here the sequenced sample was PBMCs, taken before anti-PD-1 treatment. These receptors were obtained from a human donor with basal cell carcinoma. CDR3s include the opening cysteine and the closing phenylalanine or tryptophan. Size tells how often a clone was seen (once, few, many) or the class of an expanded clone, and some rows leave it out.

TRBJ1-2 | TRBV6-1 | few | CASSEGDYGYTF
TRBJ1-5 | TRBV10-3 | NA | CATKGGRGNQPQHF
TRBJ1-3 | TRBV5-1 | NA | CASSLESWGDCSGNTIYF
TRBJ2-5 | TRBV2 | once | CASGKTRETQYF
TRBJ1-2 | TRBV6-5 | NA | CASSLGGIYGYTF
TRBJ1-2 | TRBV4-3 | NA | CASSQQGAGGYTF
TRBJ2-6 | TRBV19 | NA | CASSPRYGTVGANVLTF
TRBJ2-1 | TRBV7-2 | few | CASSLGPLRGGDNEQFF
TRBJ2-1 | TRBV6-4 | once | CASSDSLAGGPAEQFF
TRBJ2-1 | TRBV2 | NA | CACCDGWARAGSSYNEQFF
TRBJ2-7 | TRBV19 | NA | CASSTQNGQGANYEQYF
TRBJ1-2 | TRBV6-5 | NA | CASSLKAGTRDGYTF
TRBJ2-3 | TRBV10-2 | NA | CASSEGNDPDTQYF
TRBJ2-7 | TRBV6-5 | NA | CASSFQAKSYEQYF
TRBJ2-5 | TRBV15 | NA | CATSRDRGGEETQYF
TRBJ2-5 | TRBV5-4 | NA | CASSRDRNQETQYF
TRBJ1-1 | TRBV7-2 | NA | CASSLVSGGEAFF
TRBJ2-3 | TRBV20-1 | few | CSASGDVTDTQYF
TRBJ2-5 | TRBV24-1 | NA | CATSTETQETQYF
TRBJ1-5 | TRBV2 | NA | CASRGTAQPQHF
TRBJ2-3 | TRBV7-6 | NA | CASSPYRGLRSTDTQYF
TRBJ2-1 | TRBV7-2 | NA | CAMGQGAFNEQFF
TRBJ2-7 | TRBV4-3 | NA | CASSQDWAASYEQYF
TRBJ2-1 | TRBV13 | NA | CASSFTSGTGIEQFF
TRBJ1-2 | TRBV27 | NA | CASSPGSSNYGYTF
TRBJ1-4 | TRBV7-9 | NA | CASSLGQGGEKLFF
TRBJ2-3 | TRBV5-5 | NA | CASSLHQGTDTQYF
TRBJ2-5 | TRBV12-5 | NA | CASGLLTGETQYF
TRBJ1-1 | TRBV20-1 | NA | CSASGGGNTEAFF
TRBJ2-7 | TRBV6-1 | NA | CASSEALAGGAYEQYF
TRBJ2-1 | TRBV6-5 | NA | CASRTPEKVEQFF
TRBJ2-1 | TRBV5-5 | NA | CASSLVPSGYYNEQFF
TRBJ2-1 | TRBV27 | once | CASSLRRRSSGGINEQFF
TRBJ1-1 | TRBV20-1 | NA | CSARDKGQRLF
TRBJ2-1 | TRBV10-1 | large | CASSSGTSGRGYNEQFF
TRBJ1-6 | TRBV15 | NA | CATSRDIGSQYYSPLHF
TRBJ2-3 | TRBV14 | NA | CASSQGYSTDTQYF
TRBJ1-1 | TRBV9 | NA | CASSVNPGGFANTEAFF
TRBJ1-1 | TRBV4-1 | few | CASNRGGVTEAFF
TRBJ1-5 | TRBV19 | once | CASRPGSNQPQHF
TRBJ2-7 | TRBV6-5 | NA | CASRPQGDYEQYF
TRBJ1-2 | TRBV28 | NA | CASRFLGTAFNYGYTF
TRBJ2-6 | TRBV3-1/TRBV3-2 | NA | CASSQGWTGANVLTF
TRBJ1-4 | TRBV27 | NA | CASSPRMATNEKLFF
TRBJ2-1 | TRBV14 | NA | CASRHSSGGPLNEQFF
TRBJ2-3 | TRBV19 | NA | CASSREGDSTDTQYF
TRBJ2-6 | TRBV4-2 | few | CASSAGDSGANVLTF
TRBJ1-6 | TRBV5-4 | NA | CASSFDQVNNSPLHF
TRBJ1-2 | TRBV7-2 | NA | CASGVFGGFDGYTF